The following is a TCR beta chain sequence with its context. Germline assignment: CDR1 SGHAT and CDR2 FQNNGV. Trimming cost V 3 bases and J 5 bases, with 16 bases left between them. The CDR3 covers 15 residues. The PCR employed 60 Vbeta primers together with 13 Jbeta primers. TCRdb keeps only in-frame clones here, not all; method: immunoSEQ multiplex PCR. This sample has roughly 33,000 clones, with roughly 80% found just once. This specimen comes from a study of cytomegalovirus exposure and HLA in healthy donors. On the study more broadly: Earlier, 200 million or so T cells were analyzed, and some 120 million unique TCR beta sequences were found among them.

Sequenced sample: PBMCs. The clonotype was recovered from a male donor in good health and CMV-seronegative. The chain joins TRBV11-2 to TRBJ1-2; D is uncertain. The DNA for the CDR3 is TGTGCCAGCAGCTTGAAGCCTGACAACCTATATGGCTACACCTTC. This sequence encodes CASSLKPDNLYGYTF.